The TCR beta chain under discussion was sequenced for a study of glioma-infiltrating T cells after dendritic cell vaccination. As for the study in general: Treatment, given 2003 to 2012, was autologous tumor lysate-pulsed dendritic cell vaccination.

Indicated time point: after dendritic cell vaccination, including at tumor progression/relapse. Data came from immunoSEQ multiplex PCR; TCRdb stores just in-frame clones and leaves some out. The sample has some 110,000 clones; roughly 90% are singletons. Sequenced here: blood, sampled after dendritic cell vaccination. This TCR was recovered from a human donor with glioblastoma.

The CDR3 coding sequence is TGTGCCAGCACACAGCCCGAAGGCAATCAGCCCCAGCATTTT. This translates into CASTQPEGNQPQHF. The V call is TRBV6-6, the J call TRBJ1-5; D unresolved. CDR3 size: 14 residues. Trimming shortened V by 7 bases and J by 2 bases, and 12 bases separated the two germline ends. Germline V CDR1 and CDR2: MNHNY, SVGAGI (reference sequence).